This T cell receptor (beta chain) was captured in a study of blood T cell repertoires in COVID-19. Some clones are missing from TCRdb's copy, which holds only in-frame ones; the method was immunoSEQ multiplex PCR. In the table there are about 230,000 clones, around 82% of which are singletons. This CDR3 has 14 residues. Germline lookup yields CDR1 MNHEY and CDR2 SVGEGT. V lost 3 bases, J lost 3 bases, and 11 bases lay in between. This TCR was sampled from a middle-aged man with active or convalescent COVID-19. The sample consisted of peripheral blood. J is TRBJ2-5 and V is TRBV6-2 or TRBV6-3; no clear D gene. This CDR3 is CASSYRDNEETQYF. The CDR3, as DNA: TGTGCCAGCAGTTATAGAGATAATGAAGAGACCCAGTACTTC.